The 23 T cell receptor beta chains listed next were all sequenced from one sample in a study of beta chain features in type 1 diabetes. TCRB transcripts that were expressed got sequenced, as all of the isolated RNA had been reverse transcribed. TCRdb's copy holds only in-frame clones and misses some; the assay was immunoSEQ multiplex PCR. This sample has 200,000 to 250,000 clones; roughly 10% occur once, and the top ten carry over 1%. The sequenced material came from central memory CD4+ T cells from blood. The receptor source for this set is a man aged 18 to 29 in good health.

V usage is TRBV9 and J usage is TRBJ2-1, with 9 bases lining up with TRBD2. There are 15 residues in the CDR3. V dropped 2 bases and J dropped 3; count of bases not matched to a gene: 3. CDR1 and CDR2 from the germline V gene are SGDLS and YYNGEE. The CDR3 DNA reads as TGTGCCAGCAGCGTTAGCGGGAGCGTCTACAATGAGCAGTTCTTC. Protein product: CASSVSGSVYNEQFF.

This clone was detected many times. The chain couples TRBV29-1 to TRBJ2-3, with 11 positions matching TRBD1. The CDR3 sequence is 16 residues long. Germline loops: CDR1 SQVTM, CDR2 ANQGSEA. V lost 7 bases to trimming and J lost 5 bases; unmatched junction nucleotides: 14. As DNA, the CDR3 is TGCAGCGCCGGCTTCCTTCCGGGACAGGGGGAAGATACGCAGTATTTT. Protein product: CSAGFLPGQGEDTQYF.

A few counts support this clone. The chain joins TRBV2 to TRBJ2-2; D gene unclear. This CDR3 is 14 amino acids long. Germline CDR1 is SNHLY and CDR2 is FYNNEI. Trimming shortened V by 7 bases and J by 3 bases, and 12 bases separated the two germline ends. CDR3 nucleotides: TGTGCCAGCATGATTGATCTCTACACCGGGGAGCTGTTTTTT. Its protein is CASMIDLYTGELFF.

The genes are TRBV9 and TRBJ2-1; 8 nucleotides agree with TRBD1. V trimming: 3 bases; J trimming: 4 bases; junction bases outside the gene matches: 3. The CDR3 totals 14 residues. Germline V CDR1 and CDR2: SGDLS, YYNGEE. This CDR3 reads CASSDRGEYNEQFF. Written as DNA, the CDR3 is TGTGCCAGCAGCGACAGGGGGGAATACAATGAGCAGTTCTTC.

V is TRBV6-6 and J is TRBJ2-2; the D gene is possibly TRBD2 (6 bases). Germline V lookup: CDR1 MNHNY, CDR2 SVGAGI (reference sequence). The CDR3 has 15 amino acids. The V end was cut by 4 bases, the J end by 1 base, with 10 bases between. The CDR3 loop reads CASSSGLWNTGELFF. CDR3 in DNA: TGTGCCAGCAGTTCGGGACTCTGGAACACCGGGGAGCTGTTTTTT.

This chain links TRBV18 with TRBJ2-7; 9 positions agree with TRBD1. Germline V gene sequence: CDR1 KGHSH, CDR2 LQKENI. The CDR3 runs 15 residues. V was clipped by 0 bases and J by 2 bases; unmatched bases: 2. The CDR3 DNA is TGTGCCAGCTCACCACCGGGACAGGGACCCTACGAGCAGTACTTC. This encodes CASSPPGQGPYEQYF.

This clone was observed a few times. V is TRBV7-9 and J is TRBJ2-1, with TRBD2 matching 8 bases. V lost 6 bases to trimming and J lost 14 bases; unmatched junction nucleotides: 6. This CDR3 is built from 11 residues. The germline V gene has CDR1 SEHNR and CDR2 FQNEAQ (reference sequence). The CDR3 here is CASRSTSEEFF. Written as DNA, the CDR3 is TGTGCCAGCAGGTCGACTAGCGAGGAGTTCTTC.

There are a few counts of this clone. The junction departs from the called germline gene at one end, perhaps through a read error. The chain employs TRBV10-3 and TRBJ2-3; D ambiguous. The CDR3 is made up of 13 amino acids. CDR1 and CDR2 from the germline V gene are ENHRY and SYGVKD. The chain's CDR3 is CASSYVDTDTQYF. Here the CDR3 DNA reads TGTGCCAGCAGTTACGTCGACACAGATACGCAGTATTTT.

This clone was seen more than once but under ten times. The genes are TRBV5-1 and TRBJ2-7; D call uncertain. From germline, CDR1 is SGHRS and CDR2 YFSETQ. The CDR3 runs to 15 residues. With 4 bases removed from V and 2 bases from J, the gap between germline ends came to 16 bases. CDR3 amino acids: CASSPGEAVTYEQYF. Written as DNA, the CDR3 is TGCGCCAGCAGCCCCGGAGAAGCCGTGACCTACGAGCAGTACTTC.

CDR3 in amino acids: CAWSSLRGQAAYEQYF. Here the CDR3 DNA reads TGTGCCTGGAGTAGCCTCCGGGGCCAAGCGGCCTACGAGCAGTACTTC. This chain joins TRBV30 and TRBJ2-7; D possibly matches TRBD1 or TRBD2 (5 bases each). CDR3 size: 16 residues. Between the trimmed V and J ends, which lost 2 bases and 2 bases, there was a span of 19 bases. CDR1 and CDR2 (germline): GTSNPN, SVGIG (reference sequence). Looking up the rest from reference TRBV30 and TRBJ2-7 gives the full variable domain: SQTIHQWPATLVQPVGSPLSLECTVEGTSNPNLYWYRQAAGRGLQLLFYSVGIGQISSEVPQNLSASRPQDRQFILSSKKLLLSDSGFYLCAWSSLRGQAAYEQYFGPGTRLTVT.

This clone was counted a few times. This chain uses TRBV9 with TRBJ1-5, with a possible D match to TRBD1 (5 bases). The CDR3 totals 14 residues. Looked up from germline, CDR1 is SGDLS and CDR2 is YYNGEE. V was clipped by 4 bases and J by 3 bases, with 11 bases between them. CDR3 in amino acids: CASSPGGDNQPQHF. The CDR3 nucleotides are TGTGCCAGCAGCCCGGGGGGGGACAATCAGCCCCAGCATTTT.

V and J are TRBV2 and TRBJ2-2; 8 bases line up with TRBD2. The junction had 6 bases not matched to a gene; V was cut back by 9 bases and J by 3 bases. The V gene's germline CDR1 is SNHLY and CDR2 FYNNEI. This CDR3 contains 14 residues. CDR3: CASSGIGYTGELFF. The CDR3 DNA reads TGTGCCAGTAGCGGGATCGGGTACACCGGGGAGCTGTTTTTT.

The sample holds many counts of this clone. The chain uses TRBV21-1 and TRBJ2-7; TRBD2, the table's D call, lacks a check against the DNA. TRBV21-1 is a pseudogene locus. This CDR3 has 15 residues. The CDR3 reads CASSTKNEGSYEQYF. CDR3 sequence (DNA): TGTGCCAGCAGCACTAAGAACGAGGGAAGCTACGAGCAGTACTTC.

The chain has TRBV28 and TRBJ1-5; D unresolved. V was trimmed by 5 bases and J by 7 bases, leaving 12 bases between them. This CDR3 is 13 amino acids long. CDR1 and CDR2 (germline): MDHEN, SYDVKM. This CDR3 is CASSPPGKQPQHF. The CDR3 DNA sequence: TGTGCCAGCAGTCCCCCGGGGAAGCAGCCCCAGCATTTT. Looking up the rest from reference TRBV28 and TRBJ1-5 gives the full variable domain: DVKVTQSSRYLVKRTGEKVFLECVQDMDHENMFWYRQDPGLGLRLIYFSYDVKMKEKGDIPEGYSVSREKKERFSLILESASTNQTSMYLCASSPPGKQPQHFGDGTRLSIL.

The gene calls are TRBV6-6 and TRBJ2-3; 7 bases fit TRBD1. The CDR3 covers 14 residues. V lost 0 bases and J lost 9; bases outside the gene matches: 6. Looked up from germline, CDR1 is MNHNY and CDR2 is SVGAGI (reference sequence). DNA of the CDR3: TGTGCCAGCAGTTACTCCTATGACAGGGACACGCAGTATTTT. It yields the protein CASSYSYDRDTQYF.

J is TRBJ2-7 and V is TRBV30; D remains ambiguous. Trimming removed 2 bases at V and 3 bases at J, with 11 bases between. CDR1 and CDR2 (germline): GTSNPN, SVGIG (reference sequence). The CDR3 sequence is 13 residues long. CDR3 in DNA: TGTGCCTGGAGTTTAGGTCAGAACTACGAGCAGTACTTC. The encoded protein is CAWSLGQNYEQYF.

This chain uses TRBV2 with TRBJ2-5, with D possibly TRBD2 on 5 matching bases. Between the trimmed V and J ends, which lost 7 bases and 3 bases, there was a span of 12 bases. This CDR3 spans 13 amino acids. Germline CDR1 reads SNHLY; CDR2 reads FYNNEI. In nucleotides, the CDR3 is TGTGCCAGCACCCTGGACTCTGAAGAGACCCAGTACTTC. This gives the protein CASTLDSEETQYF.

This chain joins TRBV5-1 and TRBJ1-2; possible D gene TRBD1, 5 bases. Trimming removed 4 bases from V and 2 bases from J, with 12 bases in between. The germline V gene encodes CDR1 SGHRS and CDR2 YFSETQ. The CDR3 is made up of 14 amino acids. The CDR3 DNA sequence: TGCGCCAGCAGCCCGGGGACGGTGAACTATGGCTACACCTTC. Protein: CASSPGTVNYGYTF.

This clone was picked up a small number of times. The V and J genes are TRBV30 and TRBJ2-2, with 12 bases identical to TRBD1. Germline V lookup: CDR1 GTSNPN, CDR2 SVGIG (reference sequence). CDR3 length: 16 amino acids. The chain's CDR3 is CASSGTGGYSTGELFF. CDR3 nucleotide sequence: TGTGCTTCTTCCGGGACAGGGGGCTACAGCACCGGGGAGCTGTTTTTT.

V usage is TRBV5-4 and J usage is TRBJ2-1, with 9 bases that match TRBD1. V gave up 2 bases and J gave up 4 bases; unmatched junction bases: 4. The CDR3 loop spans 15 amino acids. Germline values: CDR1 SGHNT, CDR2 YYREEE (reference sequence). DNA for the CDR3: TGTGCCAGCAGCTTTAGGACAGGGGTTTACAATGAGCAGTTCTTC. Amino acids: CASSFRTGVYNEQFF.

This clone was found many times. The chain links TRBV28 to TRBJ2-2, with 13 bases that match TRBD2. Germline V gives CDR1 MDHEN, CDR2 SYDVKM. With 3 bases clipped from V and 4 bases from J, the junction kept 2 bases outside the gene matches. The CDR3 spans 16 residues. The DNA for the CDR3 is TGTGCCAGCAGTTTGGGACTAGCGGGATCCACCGGGGAGCTGTTTTTT. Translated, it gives CASSLGLAGSTGELFF.

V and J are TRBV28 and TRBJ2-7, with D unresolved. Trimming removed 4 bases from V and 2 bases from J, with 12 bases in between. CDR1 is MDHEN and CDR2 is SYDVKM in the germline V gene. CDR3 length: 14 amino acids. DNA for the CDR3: TGTGCCAGCAGTTCCAACCCGTCCCCCTACGAGCAGTACTTC. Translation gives CASSSNPSPYEQYF.

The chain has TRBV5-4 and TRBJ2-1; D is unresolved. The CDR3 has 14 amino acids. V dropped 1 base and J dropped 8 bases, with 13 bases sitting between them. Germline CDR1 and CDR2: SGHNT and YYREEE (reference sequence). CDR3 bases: TGTGCCAGCAGCTTGTTTTCCATGATCCATGAGCAGTTCTTC. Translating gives CASSLFSMIHEQFF.